Listed below are T cell receptor beta chains from one sample, sequenced in a study of shared T cell receptors in the human thymus. Produced via immunoSEQ multiplex PCR; TCRdb's table is partial and in-frame only. The sample shows some 700,000 clones, roughly 90% of them seen only once. These same data were also listed under a study on human thymus T cells.

The material sequenced was thymocytes. The receptors derive from a boy under two years old with a congenital heart defect. Both conserved end residues are part of each CDR3. Fields, in order: CDR3 protein, CDR3 DNA, V gene, J gene, D gene, clone size. The D gene is left open where the match is weak. Clone size, where shown, is once, few, many, or a class for clones that have expanded.

CDR3: CASSESVTLNTEAFF; DNA: TGTGCCAGCAGTGAGTCGGTCACGTTGAACACTGAAGCTTTCTTT; V: TRBV2; J: TRBJ1-1; D: NA; size: NA
CDR3: CASSLGQPPLAEAFF; DNA: TGTGCCAGCAGCCTCGGACAGCCACCCCTAGCTGAAGCTTTCTTT; V: TRBV25-1; J: TRBJ1-1; D: NA; size: once
CDR3: CASSPQGGITGELFF; DNA: TGTGCCAGCTCACCTCAGGGTGGGATCACCGGGGAGCTGTTTTTT; V: TRBV18; J: TRBJ2-2; D: NA; size: once
CDR3: CASSLGQATYEQYF; DNA: TGTGCCAGCAGCTTAGGACAGGCGACCTACGAGCAGTACTTC; V: TRBV11-2; J: TRBJ2-7; D: NA; size: NA
CDR3: CASSGLAGRVEQYF; DNA: TGTGCCAGCAGTGGACTAGCGGGGAGGGTCGAGCAGTACTTC; V: TRBV27; J: TRBJ2-7; D: TRBD2; size: NA
CDR3: CARNRRDQYEQYF; DNA: TGCGCCAGAAATAGGAGGGATCAATACGAGCAGTACTTC; V: TRBV10-1; J: TRBJ2-7; D: NA; size: NA
CDR3: CASSQDVASGNIQYF; DNA: TGCGCCAGCAGCCAAGATGTGGCCTCAGGAAACATTCAGTACTTC; V: TRBV4-3; J: TRBJ2-4; D: NA; size: few
CDR3: CASSLRTVSGNTIYF; DNA: TGTGCCAGCAGCTTGAGGACAGTCTCTGGAAACACCATATATTTT; V: TRBV5-6; J: TRBJ1-3; D: NA; size: few
CDR3: CASSVPSDRDTEAFF; DNA: TGTGCCAGCAGCGTCCCCTCGGACAGAGACACTGAAGCTTTCTTT; V: TRBV9; J: TRBJ1-1; D: NA; size: NA
CDR3: CASSERRALGHEQYF; DNA: TGTGCCAGCAGCGAACGGAGGGCCTTAGGCCACGAGCAGTACTTC; V: TRBV6-1; J: TRBJ2-7; D: NA; size: few
CDR3: CASSLRRPNEKLFF; DNA: TGTGCCAGCAGCCTTAGGAGGCCTAATGAAAAACTGTTTTTT; V: TRBV6-5; J: TRBJ1-4; D: NA; size: few
CDR3: CASSPLPVDRFGNTIYF; DNA: TGCGCCAGCAGCCCACTACCGGTAGACAGGTTTGGAAACACCATATATTTT; V: TRBV4-3; J: TRBJ1-3; D: NA; size: NA
CDR3: CASSATSGATGELFF; DNA: TGTGCCAGCAGTGCCACTAGCGGAGCAACCGGGGAGCTGTTTTTT; V: TRBV6-4; J: TRBJ2-2; D: TRBD2; size: NA
CDR3: CASSGSYGGETDTQYF; DNA: TGTGCCAGTAGCGGGAGCTATGGGGGAGAGACAGATACGCAGTATTTT; V: TRBV19; J: TRBJ2-3; D: NA; size: once